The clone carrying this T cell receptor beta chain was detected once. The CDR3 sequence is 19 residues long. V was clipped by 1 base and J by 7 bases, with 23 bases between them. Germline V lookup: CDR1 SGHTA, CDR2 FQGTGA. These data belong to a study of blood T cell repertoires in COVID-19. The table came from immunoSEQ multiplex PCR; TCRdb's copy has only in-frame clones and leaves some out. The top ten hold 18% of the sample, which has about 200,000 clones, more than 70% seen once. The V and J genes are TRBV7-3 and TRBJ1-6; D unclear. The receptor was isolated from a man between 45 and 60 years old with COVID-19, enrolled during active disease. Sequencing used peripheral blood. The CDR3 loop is CASSLIIDTRLEQNSPLHF. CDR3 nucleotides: TGTGCCAGCAGCTTAATTATCGATACGAGGTTAGAACAAAATTCACCCCTCCACTTT.